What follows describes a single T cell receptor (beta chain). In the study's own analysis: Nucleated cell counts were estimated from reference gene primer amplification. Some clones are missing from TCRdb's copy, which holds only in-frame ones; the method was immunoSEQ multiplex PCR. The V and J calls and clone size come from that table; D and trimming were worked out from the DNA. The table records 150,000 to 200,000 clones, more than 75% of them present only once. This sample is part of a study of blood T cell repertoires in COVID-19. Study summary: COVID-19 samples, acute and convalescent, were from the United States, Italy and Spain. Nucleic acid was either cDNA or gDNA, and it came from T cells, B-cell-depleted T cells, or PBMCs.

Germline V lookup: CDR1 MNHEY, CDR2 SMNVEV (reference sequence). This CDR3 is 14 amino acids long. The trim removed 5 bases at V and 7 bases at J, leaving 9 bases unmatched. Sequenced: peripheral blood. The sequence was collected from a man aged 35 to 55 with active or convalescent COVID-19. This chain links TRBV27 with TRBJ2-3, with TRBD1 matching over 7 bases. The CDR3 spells CASSARQGANTQYF. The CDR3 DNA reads TGTGCCAGCAGTGCCCGACAGGGTGCAAATACGCAGTATTTT.